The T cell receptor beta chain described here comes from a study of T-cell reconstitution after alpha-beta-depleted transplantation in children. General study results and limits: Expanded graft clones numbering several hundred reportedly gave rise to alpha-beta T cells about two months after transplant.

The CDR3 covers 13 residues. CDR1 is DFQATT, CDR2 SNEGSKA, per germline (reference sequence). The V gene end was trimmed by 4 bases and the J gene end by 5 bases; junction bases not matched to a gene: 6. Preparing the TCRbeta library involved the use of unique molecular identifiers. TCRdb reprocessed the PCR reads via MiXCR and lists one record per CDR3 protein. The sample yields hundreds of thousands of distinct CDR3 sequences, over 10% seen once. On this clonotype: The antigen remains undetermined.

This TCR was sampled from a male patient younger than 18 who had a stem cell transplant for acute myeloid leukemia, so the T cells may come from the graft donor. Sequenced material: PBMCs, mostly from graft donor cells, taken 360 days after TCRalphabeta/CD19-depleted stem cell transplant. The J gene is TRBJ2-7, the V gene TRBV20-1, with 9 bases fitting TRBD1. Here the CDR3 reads CSATAGQGNEQYF. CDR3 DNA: TGCAGTGCTACCGCCGGACAGGGGAACGAGCAGTACTTC.